Each of the 15 T cell receptor beta chains below was sequenced from the same sample in a study of blood T cell repertoires in COVID-19. Repertoires were generated with immunoSEQ multiplex PCR, while TCRdb's copy carries only in-frame clones and drops some. Here the sample spans about 140,000 clones, around 81% being singletons. The sequenced material came from peripheral blood. The receptors originated from a woman between 55 and 75 years old with acute or convalescent COVID-19.

The chain uses TRBV6-5 and TRBJ1-6; TRBD1 might be the D (5 bases). V was clipped by 7 bases and J by 9 bases, with 13 bases between them. This CDR3 contains 13 residues. CDR1 and CDR2 (germline): MNHEY, SVGAGI. CDR3 DNA sequence: TGTGCCAGCACAGGGTTCTTTGGTTCACCCCTCCACTTT. This encodes CASTGFFGSPLHF.

In DNA, the CDR3 is TGTGCCAGCAGAAAGGCCGGGACAGTAACAGAAAAACTGTTTTTT. It yields the protein CASRKAGTVTEKLFF. The chain joins TRBV6-5 to TRBJ1-4; 7 positions match TRBD1. Germline values: CDR1 MNHEY, CDR2 SVGAGI. The trim removed 6 bases at V and 8 bases at J, leaving 12 bases unmatched. The CDR3 spans 15 residues.

V and J are TRBV7-8 and TRBJ1-1; 8 nucleotides agree with TRBD1. CDR1 is SGHVS, CDR2 FQNEAQ, per germline. V lost 2 bases, J lost 5 bases, and 4 bases stayed unmatched. The CDR3 consists of 14 residues. The CDR3, as DNA: TGTGCCAGCAGCTTACAGGGGGCTCTGACTGAAGCTTTCTTT. Residues: CASSLQGALTEAFF.

The gene calls are TRBV3-1 (or the pseudogene TRBV3-2) and TRBJ2-7; D remains ambiguous. Germline V gene data show CDR1 as LGHDT and CDR2 as YNNKEL (reference sequence). Trimming shortened V by 2 bases and J by 2 bases, and 19 bases separated the two germline ends. This CDR3 has 17 residues. CDR3 coding DNA: TGTGCCAGCAGCCAAATCAGTGTCAGTTCCGTCCCCTACGAGCAGTACTTC. Its protein product is CASSQISVSSVPYEQYF.

This clone appeared a single time. The V and J genes are TRBV14 and TRBJ2-5; a possible D gene is TRBD2 (6 bases). Trimming stripped 3 bases from V and 8 bases from J, with 16 bases between. The germline CDR1 and CDR2 sequences are SGHDN and FVKESK. The CDR3 spans 14 residues. The CDR3 sequence: CASSHGGLGRTQYF. The CDR3 DNA reads as TGTGCCAGCAGCCACGGAGGCCTCGGGAGAACCCAGTACTTC.

The chain recombines TRBV3-1 (or the pseudogene TRBV3-2) with TRBJ2-7; TRBD2 agrees at 10 bases. In germline, CDR1 is LGHDT, CDR2 YNNKEL (reference sequence). Trimming removed 4 bases from V and 5 bases from J; junction bases left unmatched: 5. The CDR3 is made up of 14 amino acids. Here the CDR3 reads CASSLAGGPDEQYF. In DNA form, the CDR3 reads TGTGCCAGCAGCCTAGCGGGAGGCCCCGACGAGCAGTACTTC.

The chain has TRBV30 and TRBJ1-5; tentatively, D is TRBD1 (6 bases). Germline V gene lookup returns CDR1 GTSNPN and CDR2 SVGIG (reference sequence). The CDR3 contains 13 residues. V lost 0 bases, J lost 7 bases, and 10 bases lay in between. Written as DNA, the CDR3 is TGTGCCTGGAGTGTAGGTGGGGGCCAGCCCCAGCATTTT. It encodes CAWSVGGGQPQHF.

The V gene is TRBV27, the J gene TRBJ1-3; 7 positions match TRBD1. V shed 5 bases and J 0 bases; nucleotides not matched to a gene: 7. The germline CDR1 and CDR2 sequences are MNHEY and SMNVEV (reference sequence). The CDR3 is 16 residues long. In DNA form, the CDR3 reads TGTGCCAGCAGTCGATCCGGGACAGACTCTGGAAACACCATATATTTT. Translating gives CASSRSGTDSGNTIYF.

This sequence joins TRBV3-1 (or the pseudogene TRBV3-2) and TRBJ1-3; 7 bases match TRBD1. V shed 4 bases and J 6 bases; nucleotides not matched to a gene: 6. Germline V gene lookup returns CDR1 LGHDT and CDR2 YNNKEL (reference sequence). The CDR3 totals 14 residues. The CDR3, as DNA: TGTGCCAGCAGCCTACAGGGGAACGAAAACACCATATATTTT. This translates into CASSLQGNENTIYF.

The chain employs TRBV11-3 and TRBJ2-3, with a weak D call TRBD1 (5 bases). This CDR3 is built from 14 residues. Germline CDR1 SGHNT, CDR2 YENEEA. V dropped 5 bases and J dropped 6 bases, with 15 bases sitting between them. CDR3 sequence reads: CASSLGALADTQYF. The CDR3 region has the DNA TGTGCCAGCAGCCTTGGGGCCTTGGCGGATACGCAGTATTTT.

The V and J genes are TRBV11-2 and TRBJ2-7, with a weak D call TRBD1 (6 bases). Trimming left V 2 bases short and J 5 bases short, with 7 bases between. The germline CDR1 and CDR2 sequences are SGHAT and FQNNGV. The CDR3 spans 12 residues. The CDR3 is CASSLNRDEQYF. CDR3 bases: TGTGCCAGCAGCTTAAACAGGGACGAGCAGTACTTC.

The J gene is TRBJ1-3, the V gene TRBV27, with D uncertain. The CDR3 has 14 amino acids. Germline loops: CDR1 MNHEY, CDR2 SMNVEV (reference sequence). V was shortened by 8 bases and J by 2 bases, with 13 bases between the two germline ends. Written as DNA, the CDR3 is TGTGCCAGCGGTCGTGGCTTCCCTGGAAACACCATATATTTT. This codes for CASGRGFPGNTIYF.

CDR3: CASRGEQHAYEQYF. The CDR3 DNA sequence: TGTGCCAGCCGGGGGGAGCAGCACGCCTACGAGCAGTACTTC. V and J are TRBV28 and TRBJ2-7; TRBD2 matches at 7 bases. The CDR3 length is 14 residues. Germline values: CDR1 MDHEN, CDR2 SYDVKM. Trimming removed 8 bases from V and 2 bases from J; junction bases left unmatched: 9.

The chain joins TRBV7-2 to TRBJ2-5; 12 bases are shared with TRBD1. Germline CDR1 reads SGHTA; CDR2 reads FQGNSA. V gave up 1 base and J gave up 7 bases; unmatched junction bases: 10. This CDR3 has 17 residues. This CDR3 reads CASSLVGTGGASGTQYF. CDR3 nucleotide sequence: TGTGCCAGCAGCTTAGTTGGGACAGGGGGCGCGTCTGGGACCCAGTACTTC.

The chain has TRBV30 and TRBJ2-5; D might be TRBD2 (6 bases). CDR3 size: 14 residues. The ends were cut back, 5 bases at V and 5 bases at J, with 18 bases in the middle. Germline V gene data show CDR1 as GTSNPN and CDR2 as SVGIG (reference sequence). The CDR3 here is CAWGGPTSLETQYF. The CDR3 nucleotides read TGTGCCTGGGGAGGCCCTACTAGCCTGGAGACCCAGTACTTC.